This T cell receptor (beta chain) was documented in a study of blood T cell repertoires in COVID-19. Original processing notes: Estimated nucleated cell counts came from reference gene primer amplification. TCRdb's copy holds only in-frame clones and misses some; the assay was immunoSEQ multiplex PCR. The V and J calls and clone size were taken over from that table, and D and trimming were inferred from the DNA. The table includes 150,000 to 200,000 clones, about nine tenths detected once. The V segment lost 3 bases and the J segment 4 bases; nucleotides outside the gene matches: 5. Germline loops: CDR1 LNHDA, CDR2 SQIVND (reference sequence). The CDR3 runs 14 residues. The cohort comprised adults aged about 18 to 90 years residing in approximately 22 US areas. Assignment of participants to cohorts was predicated upon participant-reported clinical history. Donors in Cohort 3 counted as recovered after two negative PCRs, clearance, or symptom resolution.

What was sequenced was PBMCs or T cells enriched from blood (not recorded which). This chain connects TRBV19 to TRBJ1-2; 7 bases match TRBD1. The receptor comes from a woman between 18 and 30 years old who had recovered from COVID-19. The CDR3, as DNA: TGTGCCAGTAGTATCGGGGACAGAACCTATGGCTACACCTTC. Protein: CASSIGDRTYGYTF.